The rows below give T cell receptor beta chains drawn from one sample of a study of cytomegalovirus exposure and HLA in healthy donors. Some clones are missing from TCRdb's copy, which holds only in-frame ones; the method was immunoSEQ multiplex PCR. The data contain 260,000 or so clones, approximately 87% of them seen just once; the ten biggest clones take up about 0.9%. Sequencing used PBMCs. The receptors stem from a woman under 30 in good health and CMV-seronegative. Each CDR3 is given with its conserved first and last residue. The D gene is left open where the match is weak. Expanded clones get a size class; other rows say once, few or many, or leave the size out.

CDR3 DNA	CDR3 protein	V gene	D gene	J gene	clone size
TGTGCCACCGCAGGGACTAGTTCCCGCGAGCAGTACTTC	CATAGTSSREQYF	TRBV15	TRBD2	TRBJ2-7	.
TGTGCCAGCACGAATTTGGCATCCTATAATTCACCCCTCCACTTT	CASTNLASYNSPLHF	TRBV28	.	TRBJ1-6	few
TGTGCCAGCAGCTTGGCGACAGGACCGAATGAAAAACTGTTTTTT	CASSLATGPNEKLFF	TRBV5-6	.	TRBJ1-4	.
TGCAGCGTTGAAGGACAGGGCGGGAGGGATGAAAAACTGTTTTTT	CSVEGQGGRDEKLFF	TRBV29-1	TRBD1	TRBJ1-4	.
TGTGCCAGCACCCCATCGGGGTTAGGGGAGACCCAGTACTTC	CASTPSGLGETQYF	TRBV6-1	.	TRBJ2-5	.
TGTGCCAGCAGCTTCTTACTAACGACGGTTAACTATGGCTACACCTTC	CASSFLLTTVNYGYTF	TRBV5-5	.	TRBJ1-2	.
TGTGCCTCCCGGGACAGGGTCATAAATACGCAGTATTTT	CASRDRVINTQYF	TRBV10-3	TRBD1	TRBJ2-3	.
TGCGCCAGCCGGCTGGGTCCGGGTGAGCAGTTCTTC	CASRLGPGEQFF	TRBV5-1	.	TRBJ2-1	.
TGTGCCAGCAGTGAATCCGGGTTTAATCAAGACACTGAAGCTTTCTTT	CASSESGFNQDTEAFF	TRBV2	.	TRBJ1-1	few
TGTGCCAGCAGTGATTCCCCAGGCTACGAGCAGTACTTC	CASSDSPGYEQYF	TRBV6-1	.	TRBJ2-7	.
TGCGCCAGCAGCCAAGATAGGGGACAGGGGGCAGATCAGCCCCAGCATTTT	CASSQDRGQGADQPQHF	TRBV4-1	TRBD1	TRBJ1-5	.
TGTGCCAGCAGCCCCTGGACAGGCCACTCACCCCTCCACTTT	CASSPWTGHSPLHF	TRBV7-8	TRBD1	TRBJ1-6	few
TGTGCCAGCAGCTCACTACAGGGAGTCAGCACAGATACGCAGTATTTT	CASSSLQGVSTDTQYF	TRBV7-9	.	TRBJ2-3	.
TGCGCCAGCAGCCAAGAAACCAATGGGGGGTACGAGCAGTACTTC	CASSQETNGGYEQYF	TRBV4-1	.	TRBJ2-7	few
TGTGCCAGCAGTCCGGACAGTTATGGCTACACCTTC	CASSPDSYGYTF	TRBV6-6	.	TRBJ1-2	.
TGTGCCAGCAGTGACATTACCGGGACCGGGGGTGGTCTGGGTGAAGCTTTCTTT	CASSDITGTGGGLGEAFF	TRBV6-1	.	TRBJ1-1	.
TGTGCCAGCAGCGTAGGAGATCGAGGGTTTGAGCAGTTCTTC	CASSVGDRGFEQFF	TRBV9	.	TRBJ2-1	few
TGCGCCAGCAAACAGCCCGCGAACACCGGGGAGCTGTTTTTT	CASKQPANTGELFF	TRBV4-1	.	TRBJ2-2	.
TGTGCCAGCAGCGTAGCCGGGAGGTTCTACGAGCAGTACTTC	CASSVAGRFYEQYF	TRBV9	TRBD2	TRBJ2-7	.
TGTGCCTTCACGGAGGGGCTAGCGGAGACAGATACGCAGTATTTT	CAFTEGLAETDTQYF	TRBV30	TRBD2	TRBJ2-3	.
TGTGCCAGCAGCCCCGACGGGACTGGGGCCAACGTCCTGACTTTC	CASSPDGTGANVLTF	TRBV14	.	TRBJ2-6	.
TGTGCCAGCAGCCACAACCCCGGGACCCTAGCGGCAGAAAAACTGTTTTTT	CASSHNPGTLAAEKLFF	TRBV7-9	.	TRBJ1-4	.
TGCGCCAGCAGGGATAGCGGGAGACTCTACGAGCAGTACTTC	CASRDSGRLYEQYF	TRBV10-2	TRBD2	TRBJ2-7	.
TGTGCCAGCAGCTTAATAGTAGAGACCCAGTACTTC	CASSLIVETQYF	TRBV7-9	.	TRBJ2-5	.
TGCAGCGTTTTATCCGGGCCAGCGGGTTACGAGCAGTACTTC	CSVLSGPAGYEQYF	TRBV29-1	.	TRBJ2-7	.
TGTGCCACCAGCAGAGATGGGGGGTCCGGGGAGCTGTTTTTT	CATSRDGGSGELFF	TRBV15	.	TRBJ2-2	.
TGTGCCAGCAGCACCAGGACAGGGCCCGAGATCGGGTATGGCTACACCTTC	CASSTRTGPEIGYGYTF	TRBV5-6	TRBD1	TRBJ1-2	.
TGTGCCAGCAGCTTGGCTCGGGTCGGCCAAAACGAGCAGTACTTC	CASSLARVGQNEQYF	TRBV5-6	.	TRBJ2-7	.
TGTGCCAGCAGTTTAGGCCAGGGGGTAGGCACCGGGGAGCTGTTTTTT	CASSLGQGVGTGELFF	TRBV28	TRBD1	TRBJ2-2	.
TGCAGCGTTGTGAGTTTCACCGGGGGGCTGAACACTGAAGCTTTCTTT	CSVVSFTGGLNTEAFF	TRBV29-1	.	TRBJ1-1	.
TGCGCCAGCAGCCAAGCTTTAGCGGTATCTAACTATGGCTACACCTTC	CASSQALAVSNYGYTF	TRBV4-3	.	TRBJ1-2	.
TGTGCCAGTAGTATAGTCAGGGCCGACAATGGCTACACCTTC	CASSIVRADNGYTF	TRBV19	.	TRBJ1-2	once
TGCGCCAGCAGCCAAGAGTCTAGCGGGGGCACAGATACGCAGTATTTT	CASSQESSGGTDTQYF	TRBV4-3	TRBD2	TRBJ2-3	.
TGTGCTTCTTCATTTGTCGGGACAGGAGACTACGAGCAGTACTTC	CASSFVGTGDYEQYF	TRBV12-5	TRBD1	TRBJ2-7	.
TGTGCTAGTGGTTTGGTACTAGGTATGGGGAATCAGCCCCAGCATTTT	CASGLVLGMGNQPQHF	TRBV12-5	.	TRBJ1-5	few
TGTGCCAGCAAATCGAGCGGGTCTCTAGGGAATCAGCCCCAGCATTTT	CASKSSGSLGNQPQHF	TRBV2	.	TRBJ1-5	.
TGTGCCAGCAGCTTACGGCGGGGGGAGAACCTCTACGAGCAGTACTTC	CASSLRRGENLYEQYF	TRBV7-6	TRBD2	TRBJ2-7	.
TGTGCCAGCAGCCCGCCCGGGAGAGGTGAAGAGACCCAGTACTTC	CASSPPGRGEETQYF	TRBV25-1	.	TRBJ2-5	.
TGCGCCAGCAGCCCGCCCGGGGAGACCCAGTACTTC	CASSPPGETQYF	TRBV5-1	.	TRBJ2-5	.
TGTGCCAGCAGCCGCGACAGGGGAGGGGACAATGAGCAGTTCTTC	CASSRDRGGDNEQFF	TRBV7-9	.	TRBJ2-1	.
TGTGCCAGCTCACCAGGGCTTACGCAGTATTTT	CASSPGLTQYF	TRBV18	.	TRBJ2-3	once
TGTGCCAGCAGTTACTCAGAGGCGGGAGGGTCCTACGAGCAGTACTTC	CASSYSEAGGSYEQYF	TRBV6-5	TRBD2	TRBJ2-7	.